This T cell receptor (beta chain) derives from a study of T cell responses to AZD1222 COVID-19 vaccine. Study-wide results and caveats: Donors in the cohort were predominantly white British and more often female, and clonal diversity was possibly underestimated.

As for this clone: Antigen specificity is unknown.

The germline gives CDR1 SGDLS, CDR2 YYNGEE. Trimming left V 0 bases short and J 0 bases short, with 7 bases between. This CDR3 contains 15 residues. The repertoire was sequenced with immunoSEQ multiplex PCR; TCRdb's copy has only in-frame clones and lacks some. The sample gives about 200,000 clones, approximately 93% of which show up once; more than 0.8% is in the top ten. Sequences were derived from peripheral blood, sampled 28 days after the second AZD1222 dose. The J gene is TRBJ1-3, the V gene TRBV9; D is undetermined. The clonotype comes from an adult who received the AZD1222 COVID-19 vaccine. The CDR3: CASSVAWYSGNTIYF. In nucleotides, the CDR3 is TGTGCCAGCAGCGTAGCCTGGTACTCTGGAAACACCATATATTTT.